These 27 T cell receptor beta chains were sequenced from one sample in a study of STAT5B mutations in CD4+ large granular lymphocyte leukemia. The assay was immunoSEQ multiplex PCR, and TCRdb's table has in-frame clones only and misses some. The table lists tens of thousands of clones, approximately 84% of them singletons. Specimen: CD4+ T cells from blood buffy coats. Source of these receptors: a human donor in good health.

In its sample, this clone was seen a few times. The chain links TRBV29-1 to TRBJ2-1; D is possibly TRBD1 or TRBD2 (5 bases each). V dropped 8 bases and J dropped 6 bases, with 17 bases sitting between them. Germline V gene lookup returns CDR1 SQVTM and CDR2 ANQGSEA. This CDR3 has 13 residues. The DNA for the CDR3 is TGCAGCTCCCGAGGGGACCGGGCCAATGAGCAGTTCTTC. Protein sequence: CSSRGDRANEQFF.

Here the CDR3 reads CASSGWDGYYTF. In DNA form, the CDR3 reads TGTGCCAGCAGCGGATGGGACGGTTACTACACCTTC. The V call is TRBV9, the J call TRBJ1-2; D perhaps matches TRBD1 (5 bases). Trimming pared 3 bases from V and 10 bases from J, leaving 13 bases between. Germline V gives CDR1 SGDLS, CDR2 YYNGEE. The CDR3 sequence is 12 residues long.

This clone showed up just once. The chain is built from TRBV7-9 and TRBJ1-1, with D perhaps TRBD1 (6 bases). Germline CDR1 reads SEHNR; CDR2 reads FQNEAQ (reference sequence). V was pared by 1 base and J by 6 bases, with 18 bases between. The CDR3 is made up of 16 amino acids. As DNA, the CDR3 is TGTGCCAGCAGCTTAGGGACTTCGACAGGTTCATCTGAAGCTTTCTTT. Translating it yields CASSLGTSTGSSEAFF.

The chain has TRBV6-5 and TRBJ2-1; D is possibly TRBD1 (6 bases). CDR1 and CDR2 (germline): MNHEY, SVGAGI. The germline V and J ends were trimmed by 6 bases and 6 bases, with 18 bases remaining between them. This CDR3 is built from 15 residues. The CDR3 coding sequence is TGTGCCAGCAGCAGCCCGGGACACGAAAGCAATGAGCAGTTCTTC. Translating gives CASSSPGHESNEQFF.

The sample holds a few counts of this clone. J is TRBJ2-7 and V is TRBV28; D assignment may be TRBD1 or TRBD2 (5 bases each). The CDR3 extends over 15 amino acids. Trimming pared 3 bases from V and 2 bases from J, leaving 14 bases between. Germline CDR1 reads MDHEN; CDR2 reads SYDVKM. DNA for the CDR3: TGTGCCAGCAGTTTGCCGGGGAAGGGGACCTACGAGCAGTACTTC. Protein sequence: CASSLPGKGTYEQYF. The full variable domain, rest sourced from reference TRBV28 and TRBJ2-7, is DVKVTQSSRYLVKRTGEKVFLECVQDMDHENMFWYRQDPGLGLRLIYFSYDVKMKEKGDIPEGYSVSREKKERFSLILESASTNQTSMYLCASSLPGKGTYEQYFGPGTRLTVT.

As DNA, the CDR3 is TGTGCCAGCAGTACGCCGACATTCGGGGACCGCTATGGCTACACCTTC. Encoded protein: CASSTPTFGDRYGYTF. The rearrangement uses TRBV28 and TRBJ1-2; possible D gene TRBD1, 5 bases. There are 16 residues in the CDR3. Germline CDR1 MDHEN, CDR2 SYDVKM. V shed 5 bases and J shed 4 bases, with 20 bases lying between them.

The chain uses TRBV5-4 and TRBJ1-4, with 8 bases fitting TRBD1. The CDR3 has 17 residues. Germline V gene lookup returns CDR1 SGHNT and CDR2 YYREEE (reference sequence). V trimming: 1 base; J trimming: 4 bases; junction bases outside the gene matches: 9. The CDR3 DNA reads TGTGCCAGCAGCTTGTCGGCCAGGGGGCTCGTTAATGAAAAACTGTTTTTT. It specifies CASSLSARGLVNEKLFF. Looking up the rest from reference TRBV5-4 and TRBJ1-4 gives the full variable domain: ETGVTQSPTHLIKTRGQQVTLRCSSQSGHNTVSWYQQALGQGPQFIFQYYREEENGRGNFPPRFSGLQFPNYSSELNVNALELDDSALYLCASSLSARGLVNEKLFFGSGTQLSVL.

This clone was counted once. The chain combines TRBV19 with TRBJ1-1; D gene ambiguous. The CDR3 covers 14 residues. Trimming removed 7 bases from V and 3 bases from J, with 15 bases in between. Germline CDR1 is LNHDA and CDR2 is SQIVND (reference sequence). The CDR3 region is CASTRLIWDTEAFF. CDR3 coding DNA: TGTGCCAGTACCCGATTAATCTGGGACACTGAAGCTTTCTTT.

The chain recombines TRBV6-1 with TRBJ2-2; unclear D gene. The CDR3 length is 13 residues. Per germline, CDR1 MNHNS and CDR2 SASEGT. CDR3 amino acids: CAIPSENTGELFF. CDR3 coding DNA: TGTGCTATCCCCTCAGAGAACACCGGGGAGCTGTTTTTT.

V gene TRBV4-2 combines with J gene TRBJ1-5, with D possibly matching TRBD1 (6 bases). Germline CDR1 and CDR2: LGHNA and YNFKEQ. This CDR3 region has 16 residues. With 1 base removed from V and 8 bases from J, the gap between germline ends came to 18 bases. The CDR3 region is CASSQGQGKVEEPQHF. The CDR3 region has the DNA TGTGCCAGCAGCCAAGGCCAGGGGAAGGTCGAGGAGCCCCAGCATTTT.

The chain is built from TRBV11-2 and TRBJ2-3, with no clear D. The V and J ends lost 5 bases and 2 bases respectively, with 17 bases between them. The V gene's germline CDR1 is SGHAT and CDR2 FQNNGV. The CDR3 is 16 residues long. The CDR3 nucleotides read TGTGCCAGCAGCCCCATGGCCTGGGAAACCACAGATACGCAGTATTTT. This encodes CASSPMAWETTDTQYF.

The V gene is TRBV28, the J gene TRBJ2-5; D remains ambiguous. Germline V gene lookup returns CDR1 MDHEN and CDR2 SYDVKM. The CDR3 is 15 amino acids. V dropped 4 bases and J dropped 1 base, with 13 bases sitting between them. In nucleotides, the CDR3 is TGTGCCAGCAGTTCCCCCACCAGGTTCCAAGAGACCCAGTACTTC. Its translation is CASSSPTRFQETQYF.

The chain has TRBV7-9 and TRBJ2-2, with D possibly TRBD1 on 5 matching bases. This CDR3 is built from 15 residues. The V gene lost 2 bases and the J gene lost 8 bases, with 15 bases spanning the gap. Germline V gives CDR1 SEHNR, CDR2 FQNEAQ (reference sequence). CDR3 bases: TGTGCCAGCAGCTTATGGCAGGGTTTTGGAGGGGAGCTGTTTTTT. Encoded protein: CASSLWQGFGGELFF.

To note about this clone: The junction shows a germline mismatch at one end, possibly a read error. The genes are TRBV5-4 and TRBJ1-4; no definite D call. Germline V lookup: CDR1 SGHNT, CDR2 YYREEE (reference sequence). The CDR3 spans 15 residues. CDR3 DNA: TGTGCCAGCAGCCTCAATCCAGCAACTATTGAAAAACTGTTTTTT. Its translation: CASSLNPATIEKLFF.

The chain couples TRBV28 to TRBJ2-5; a weak D match, TRBD1 (6 bases). V lost 5 bases and J 3 bases, leaving 13 bases between the germline ends. The CDR3 spans 14 residues. CDR1 and CDR2 (germline): MDHEN, SYDVKM. CDR3 in amino acids: CASSGPGTKETQYF. The CDR3 nucleotides read TGTGCCAGCAGTGGACCCGGGACAAAAGAGACCCAGTACTTC.

This clone has a single count. J is TRBJ1-2 and V is TRBV5-1; D not certain. Trimming cost V 2 bases and J 10 bases, with 18 bases left between them. The CDR3 has 14 amino acids. Germline V gene sequence: CDR1 SGHRS, CDR2 YFSETQ. CDR3 amino acids: CASSLYPGSQIYTF. The CDR3 nucleotides read TGCGCCAGCAGCTTATATCCGGGTTCCCAGATCTACACCTTC.

V and J are TRBV2 and TRBJ2-2, with D possibly called TRBD1 or TRBD2 (5 bases each). CDR3 length equals 18 residues. Trimming shortened V by 2 bases and J by 3 bases, and 19 bases separated the two germline ends. Germline lookup yields CDR1 SNHLY and CDR2 FYNNEI. The CDR3 bases are TGTGCCAGCAGTGAAACGTCCAGGGCAGGGAGCGACACCGGGGAGCTGTTTTTT. This sequence encodes CASSETSRAGSDTGELFF.

This clone was seen more than once but under ten times. The chain is built from TRBV25-1 and TRBJ1-5, with D perhaps matching TRBD1 (5 bases). The germline V gene encodes CDR1 MGHDK and CDR2 SYGVNS. CDR3 length: 15 residues. Trimming took 10 bases from V and 7 from J, leaving 23 bases between them. Here the CDR3 DNA reads TGTGCCATAGCAGTGACGAGCAGGGTAAACCAGCCCCAGCATTTT. This sequence encodes CAIAVTSRVNQPQHF.

This clone came up a few times. The chain carries TRBV30 and TRBJ2-2, with TRBD2 matching over 11 bases. CDR1 GTSNPN and CDR2 SVGIG come from the germline V gene (reference sequence). J lost 8 bases, V lost 3 bases, and 5 bases had no gene match. This CDR3 spans 14 amino acids. CDR3 bases: TGTGCCTGGAGGGGACTAGCGGTGGCGGGGGAGCTGTTTTTT. This gives the protein CAWRGLAVAGELFF.

The chain links TRBV11-2 to TRBJ1-2; no reliable D call. V was clipped by 5 bases and J by 4 bases, with 8 bases between them. The CDR3 contains 12 residues. Germline CDR1 is SGHAT and CDR2 is FQNNGV. This chain's CDR3 is CASSPTGYGYTF. The CDR3 bases are TGTGCCAGCAGCCCAACGGGCTATGGCTACACCTTC.

In this sample, this clone turned up once. This chain's CDR3 is CAISVQENQPQHF. CDR3 in DNA: TGTGCCATCAGTGTACAGGAAAATCAGCCCCAGCATTTT. The chain has TRBV10-3 and TRBJ1-5; D perhaps matches TRBD1 (5 bases). Germline CDR1 is ENHRY and CDR2 is SYGVKD. The CDR3 runs to 13 residues. V was trimmed by 4 bases and J by 4 bases, leaving 8 bases between them.

This chain links TRBV18 with TRBJ1-6; no firm D call. The CDR3 loop spans 14 amino acids. The ends were cut back, 4 bases at V and 7 bases at J, with 11 bases in the middle. CDR1 is KGHSH, CDR2 LQKENI, per germline. The CDR3 DNA sequence: TGTGCCAGCTCACTGGAGGGTCAAAATTCACCCCTCCACTTT. The encoded protein is CASSLEGQNSPLHF.

V and J are TRBV19 and TRBJ2-2; tentatively, D is TRBD1 or TRBD2 (6 bases each). Germline values: CDR1 LNHDA, CDR2 SQIVND (reference sequence). Trimming stripped 4 bases from V and 4 bases from J, with 10 bases between. The CDR3 totals 14 residues. CDR3 sequence (DNA): TGTGCCAGTAGTACACAGGGAGGCACCGGGGAGCTGTTTTTT. Protein sequence: CASSTQGGTGELFF.

The chain combines TRBV30 with TRBJ1-4; D uncertain. This CDR3 is built from 16 residues. V lost 1 base and J 0 bases, leaving 12 bases between the germline ends. The germline V gene has CDR1 GTSNPN and CDR2 SVGIG (reference sequence). The CDR3 protein is CAWSGTAGATNEKLFF. The CDR3 region has the DNA TGTGCCTGGAGTGGGACCGCAGGCGCAACTAATGAAAAACTGTTTTTT.

This clone was found a few times. The chain combines TRBV10-1 with TRBJ1-1, with 9 bases aligning to TRBD1. Losses at the gene ends were 4 bases for V and 5 bases for J; bases not matched to a gene: 5. The CDR3 runs 14 residues. The germline gives CDR1 WNHNN, CDR2 SYGVQD (reference sequence). CDR3 in amino acids: CASSVSGQGTEAFF. In DNA, the CDR3 is TGCGCCAGCAGTGTATCGGGACAGGGTACTGAAGCTTTCTTT.

The chain joins TRBV2 to TRBJ2-7; D not resolved. The CDR3 length is 14 residues. The germline CDR1 and CDR2 sequences are SNHLY and FYNNEI. V dropped 1 base and J dropped 5 bases, with 12 bases sitting between them. CDR3 loop: CASSEEYGSHEQYF. CDR3 sequence (DNA): TGTGCCAGCAGTGAAGAATATGGTTCCCACGAGCAGTACTTC.

The V call is TRBV29-1, the J call TRBJ2-3; D not certain. The V and J ends lost 7 bases and 6 bases respectively, with 8 bases between them. Per the germline V gene, CDR1 is SQVTM and CDR2 is ANQGSEA. The CDR3 length is 10 residues. DNA for the CDR3: TGCAGCGCCCGAAGGGATACGCAGTATTTT. It yields the protein CSARRDTQYF.